The present T cell receptor beta chain was sequenced within a study of blood T cell repertoires in COVID-19. Study details: COVID-19 samples, acute and convalescent, were from the United States, Italy and Spain. PBMCs, B-cell-depleted T cells, or T cells were the source of the cDNA or gDNA that made up the material.

V was shortened by 4 bases and J by 0 bases, with 16 bases between the two germline ends. Per the germline V gene, CDR1 is SGHNT and CDR2 is YYREEE (reference sequence). This CDR3 has 17 amino acids. In the authors' workflow: Quantification of nucleated cells was approximated via reference gene primer amplification. Produced via immunoSEQ multiplex PCR; TCRdb's table is partial and in-frame only. V, J and clone size are taken as reported in that table, and D and trimming were inferred from the DNA itself. The data contain about 100,000 clones, 85% of them singletons. This TCR came from a man in his fifties or sixties with active or convalescent COVID-19. The V and J genes are TRBV5-4 and TRBJ1-4; D not certain. Sequenced input: peripheral blood. In DNA form, the CDR3 reads TGTGCCAGCAGCACTATTGACGGAGAGGCAACTAATGAAAAACTGTTTTTT. Encoded protein: CASSTIDGEATNEKLFF. Combining the CDR3 with reference TRBV5-4 and TRBJ1-4 gives the whole variable domain ETGVTQSPTHLIKTRGQQVTLRCSSQSGHNTVSWYQQALGQGPQFIFQYYREEENGRGNFPPRFSGLQFPNYSSELNVNALELDDSALYLCASSTIDGEATNEKLFFGSGTQLSVL.